This entry describes one T cell receptor beta chain. Its target is unknown. The data originate from a study of T-cell reconstitution after alpha-beta-depleted transplantation in children. Study-level results: Several hundred expanded graft clones reportedly gave rise to the alpha-beta T cells present about two months after transplant. Recipient T cells and thymic progenitors that survived gave rise to the high TCRbeta diversity observed at day 60 in some patients.

Unique molecular identifiers were incorporated into the prepared TCRbeta library. Using its own MiXCR run on the PCR reads, TCRdb lists one record per CDR3 protein. This repertoire shows about 600,000 distinct CDR3 sequences, 13% found once; its top ten account for about 2.2%. The CDR3 totals 14 residues. V gave up 10 bases and J gave up 2 bases; unmatched junction bases: 7. CDR1 and CDR2 (germline): LNHDA, SQIVND (reference sequence). This chain links TRBV19 with TRBJ2-1; 8 bases are shared with TRBD2. The sample here was PBMCs, mostly from graft donor cells, taken 360 days after TCRalphabeta/CD19-depleted stem cell transplant. This clonotype originated in a male patient younger than 18 who had a stem cell transplant for acute myeloid leukemia, so the T cells may come from the graft donor. The CDR3 DNA is TGTGCCACCCGACTAGCGATTACCTACAATGAGCAGTTCTTC. It specifies CATRLAITYNEQFF.